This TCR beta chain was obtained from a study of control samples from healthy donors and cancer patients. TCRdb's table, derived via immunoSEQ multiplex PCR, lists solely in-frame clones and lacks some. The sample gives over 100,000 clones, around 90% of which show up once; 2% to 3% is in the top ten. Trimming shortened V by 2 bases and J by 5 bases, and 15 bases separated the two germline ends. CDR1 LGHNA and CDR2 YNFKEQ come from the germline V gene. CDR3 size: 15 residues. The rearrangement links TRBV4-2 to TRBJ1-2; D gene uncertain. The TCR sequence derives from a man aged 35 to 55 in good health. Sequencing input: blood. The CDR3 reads CASSQPRSSGYGYTF. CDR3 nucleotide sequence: TGTGCCAGCAGCCAACCCCGGTCCTCTGGGTATGGCTACACCTTC.